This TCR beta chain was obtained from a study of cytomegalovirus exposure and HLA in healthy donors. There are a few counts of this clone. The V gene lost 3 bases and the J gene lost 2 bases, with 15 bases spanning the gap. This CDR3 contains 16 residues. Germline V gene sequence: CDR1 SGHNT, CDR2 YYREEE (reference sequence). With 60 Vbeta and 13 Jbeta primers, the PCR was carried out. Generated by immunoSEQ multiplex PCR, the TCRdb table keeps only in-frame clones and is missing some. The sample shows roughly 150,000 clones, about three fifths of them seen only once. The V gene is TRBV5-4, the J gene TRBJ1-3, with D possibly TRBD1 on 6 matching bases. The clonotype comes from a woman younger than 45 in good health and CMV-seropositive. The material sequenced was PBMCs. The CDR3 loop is CASSSRQEWAGNTIYF. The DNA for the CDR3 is TGTGCCAGCAGCTCGCGACAGGAATGGGCTGGAAACACCATATATTTT.